These 17 T cell receptor beta chains were sequenced from one sample in a study of PD-1 blockade in mismatch repair-deficient tumors. TCRdb's table, derived via immunoSEQ multiplex PCR, lists solely in-frame clones and lacks some. The sample has about 16,000 clones; around 82% are singletons. The starting material was PBMCs, obtained 4 weeks after starting pembrolizumab. Source of these receptors: an adult with mismatch repair-deficient cancer.

This chain uses TRBV28 with TRBJ1-4; D might be TRBD1 (6 bases). This CDR3 is built from 15 residues. Germline V CDR1 and CDR2: MDHEN, SYDVKM. Deletions cut 6 bases from V and 2 bases from J, with 13 bases between. CDR3 residues: CASSRGGATNEKLFF. CDR3 nucleotides: TGTGCCAGCAGCCGGGGGGGGGCGACTAATGAAAAACTGTTTTTT.

V and J are TRBV28 and TRBJ2-3; 11 nucleotides match TRBD2. J gave up 4 bases and V 4 bases, and 7 bases lay outside the gene matches. The CDR3 is 16 amino acids. The germline CDR1 and CDR2 sequences are MDHEN and SYDVKM. CDR3 coding DNA: TGTGCCAGCAGTTCCCAGACTAGCGGGACGGCAGATACGCAGTATTTT. Protein product: CASSSQTSGTADTQYF.

The CDR3 DNA reads as TGTGCCAGCAGTTACCCCGGGACTACTAAATACGAGCAGTACTTC. It specifies CASSYPGTTKYEQYF. V is TRBV6-6 and J is TRBJ2-7; the match to TRBD2 covers 7 bases. Trimming took 2 bases from V and 4 from J; bases not matched to a gene: 8. The CDR3 loop spans 15 amino acids. The germline CDR1 and CDR2 sequences are MNHNY and SVGAGI (reference sequence).

The genes are TRBV9 and TRBJ1-6; D remains ambiguous. The CDR3 consists of 14 residues. The V end lost 1 base, the J end lost 4 bases, and 6 bases lay between the germline ends. Germline V gene data show CDR1 as SGDLS and CDR2 as YYNGEE. CDR3 protein: CASSVSEYNSPLHF. The CDR3 region has the DNA TGTGCCAGCAGCGTATCGGAGTATAATTCACCCCTCCACTTT. Full variable domain (remainder filled in from reference TRBV9 and TRBJ1-6): DSGVTQTPKHLITATGQRVTLRCSPRSGDLSVYWYQQSLDQGLQFLIQYYNGEERAKGNILERFSAQQFPDLHSELNLSSLELGDSALYFCASSVSEYNSPLHFGNGTRLTVT.

The chain links TRBV9 to TRBJ2-7; 8 nucleotides align to TRBD2. Trimming removed 4 bases from V and 7 bases from J; junction bases left unmatched: 13. In germline, CDR1 is SGDLS, CDR2 YYNGEE. The CDR3 is made up of 15 amino acids. The CDR3 spells CASSPGVAGFGEQYF. The CDR3 region has the DNA TGTGCCAGCAGCCCGGGGGTAGCGGGATTCGGGGAGCAGTACTTC.

This chain joins TRBV2 and TRBJ2-7, with TRBD2 matching 8 bases. The CDR3 runs 14 residues. Germline values: CDR1 SNHLY, CDR2 FYNNEI. J gave up 3 bases and V 4 bases, and 5 bases lay outside the gene matches. The DNA for the CDR3 is TGTGCCAGCAGTGTGACTAGCGCTAACTACGAGCAGTACTTC. Its translation: CASSVTSANYEQYF. Filled out from reference TRBV2 and TRBJ2-7, the complete variable domain reads EPEVTQTPSHQVTQMGQEVILRCVPISNHLYFYWYRQILGQKVEFLVSFYNNEISEKSEIFDDQFSVERPDGSNFTLKIRSTKLEDSAMYFCASSVTSANYEQYFGPGTRLTVT.

This clone was seen more than once but under ten times. The chain has TRBV7-8 and TRBJ1-3, with D perhaps TRBD1 (5 bases). The germline gives CDR1 SGHVS, CDR2 FQNEAQ. V dropped 4 bases and J dropped 1 base, with 8 bases sitting between them. This CDR3 has 14 amino acids. Here the CDR3 reads CASSWRGSGNTIYF. The CDR3 coding sequence is TGTGCCAGCAGCTGGCGGGGGTCTGGAAACACCATATATTTT.

The rearrangement joins TRBV1 to TRBJ2-3; TRBD2, as called in the table, went unchecked against the DNA. TRBV1 is a pseudogene locus. This CDR3 is built from 17 residues. The CDR3 loop reads CTSSLTTSGRGSDTQYF. CDR3 DNA: TGCACCAGCAGCCTTACGACTAGCGGGAGGGGGTCAGATACGCAGTATTTT.

The gene calls are TRBV7-3 and TRBJ2-3; 9 bases are shared with TRBD2. The V segment lost 3 bases and the J segment 3 bases; nucleotides outside the gene matches: 7. CDR3 size: 16 residues. In germline, CDR1 is SGHTA, CDR2 FQGTGA. DNA for the CDR3: TGTGCCAGCAGCTTTGCGGGAGGGCCTGGAACAGATACGCAGTATTTT. It yields the protein CASSFAGGPGTDTQYF.

V and J are TRBV28 and TRBJ2-2; no firm D call. The CDR3 runs 16 residues. V was pared by 4 bases and J by 0 bases, with 12 bases between. CDR1 is MDHEN, CDR2 SYDVKM, per germline. The CDR3 region is CASSYPRLPNTGELFF. The CDR3 nucleotides read TGTGCCAGCAGTTACCCTAGACTGCCGAACACCGGGGAGCTGTTTTTT.

The V call is TRBV7-2, the J call TRBJ1-1; D is ambiguous. Germline loops: CDR1 SGHTA, CDR2 FQGNSA. This CDR3 spans 13 amino acids. Trimming shortened V by 5 bases and J by 6 bases, and 13 bases separated the two germline ends. The CDR3 coding sequence is TGTGCCAGCAGCCTGGCGGTAACCGCTGAAGCTTTCTTT. It yields the protein CASSLAVTAEAFF.

The rearrangement uses TRBV7-9 and TRBJ1-4, with TRBD1 identical over 7 bases. V lost 4 bases, J lost 16 bases, and 15 bases stayed unmatched. This CDR3 region has 14 residues. CDR1 is SEHNR, CDR2 FQNEAQ, per germline (reference sequence). In DNA, the CDR3 is TGTGCCAGCAGCTCTCCGGGACAGTCTCTTAGGGGGTTTTTT. Translation gives CASSSPGQSLRGFF.

The chain carries TRBV14 and TRBJ2-2, with a possible D match to TRBD1 (5 bases). This CDR3 is 13 amino acids long. Looked up from germline, CDR1 is SGHDN and CDR2 is FVKESK. The ends were cut back, 2 bases at V and 7 bases at J, with 8 bases in the middle. The CDR3 nucleotides are TGTGCCAGCAGCCAATCTCAGGGCGGGGAGCTGTTTTTT. Translating it yields CASSQSQGGELFF.

The chain recombines TRBV27 with TRBJ1-6, with a tentative D call TRBD1 (6 bases). V gave up 5 bases and J gave up 6 bases, with 14 bases separating them. The germline V gene has CDR1 MNHEY and CDR2 SMNVEV (reference sequence). This CDR3 spans 15 amino acids. The CDR3 DNA reads as TGTGCCAGCAGTCTTCGCGGCAGGGGTAATTCACCCCTCCACTTT. It encodes CASSLRGRGNSPLHF.

This chain connects TRBV7-3 to TRBJ2-2; tentative D call: TRBD1 (5 bases). V was cut by 3 bases and J by 6 bases, with 11 bases left in between. This CDR3 has 14 residues. Germline CDR1 reads SGHTA; CDR2 reads FQGTGA. The CDR3: CASSLGWGAGELFF. The CDR3 bases are TGTGCCAGCAGCTTGGGATGGGGCGCCGGGGAGCTGTTTTTT.

This rearrangement joins TRBV2 to TRBJ1-4; TRBD1 is a possible D gene (5 bases). Germline V gene lookup returns CDR1 SNHLY and CDR2 FYNNEI. V lost 7 bases to trimming and J lost 10 bases, with 13 bases between them. CDR3 length equals 12 residues. CDR3 nucleotide sequence: TGTGCCAGCACCCCAACCGGGGGAAAACTGTTTTTT. Translating it yields CASTPTGGKLFF.

The chain uses TRBV2 and TRBJ2-1; D is perhaps TRBD2 (6 bases). The CDR3 extends over 13 amino acids. V was shortened by 4 bases and J by 7 bases, with 11 bases between the two germline ends. Germline CDR1 reads SNHLY; CDR2 reads FYNNEI. The CDR3 here is CASSVERENEQFF. The CDR3 bases are TGTGCCAGCAGTGTTGAACGGGAGAATGAGCAGTTCTTC.